This TCR beta chain originates from a study of blood T cell repertoires in COVID-19. Trimming left V 6 bases short and J 3 bases short, with 18 bases between. Germline values: CDR1 SGHAT, CDR2 FQNNGV. The CDR3 totals 15 residues. In the source study's methods: Reference gene primer amplification gave estimated nucleated cell counts. Profiled with immunoSEQ multiplex PCR; TCRdb holds only in-frame clones, not every one. The V and J calls and clone size are taken from that table; D and trimming were inferred from the DNA. In the table there are 250,000 to 350,000 clones, 87% of which are singletons. The source material was peripheral blood. The chain has TRBV11-2 and TRBJ2-7; D uncertain. The TCR originated in a man aged 18 to 30 with active or convalescent COVID-19. CDR3 protein: CASRKEARRRYEQYF. CDR3 bases: TGTGCCAGCAGAAAAGAGGCGAGGCGGCGCTACGAGCAGTACTTC.